A selection of T cell receptor beta chains follows, all from one sample in a study of blood T cell repertoires in COVID-19. This table comes from immunoSEQ multiplex PCR, and its TCRdb copy is limited to in-frame clones, with some not included. The sample contains around 11,000 clones, approximately 87% of which appear only once. Specimen: peripheral blood. These receptors came from a human donor in a cohort sampled during active COVID-19. Both conserved end residues are part of each CDR3. The D gene is left open where the match is weak. A clone size is listed for some rows: how often the clone was seen (once, few, many), or a class if it is expanded.

d_call: NA
clone_size: NA
j_call: TRBJ2-1
v_call: TRBV5-6
cdr3_aa: CASSFSQSHNEQFF
cdr3_nt: TGTGCCAGCAGCTTCTCACAATCCCACAATGAGCAGTTCTTC

d_call: TRBD1
clone_size: NA
j_call: TRBJ1-6
v_call: TRBV6-1
cdr3_aa: CASSDATGGPNNSPLHF
cdr3_nt: TGTGCCAGCAGTGACGCAACAGGGGGCCCTAATAATTCACCCCTCCACTTT

d_call: NA
clone_size: NA
j_call: TRBJ2-5
v_call: TRBV7-9
cdr3_aa: CASSPKPGTKETQYF
cdr3_nt: TGTGCCAGCAGCCCGAAGCCGGGTACCAAAGAGACCCAGTACTTC

d_call: TRBD1
clone_size: NA
j_call: TRBJ1-2
v_call: TRBV27
cdr3_aa: CASSSNRGNTNYGYTF
cdr3_nt: TGTGCCAGCAGTTCAAACAGGGGGAATACTAACTATGGCTACACCTTC

d_call: NA
clone_size: NA
j_call: TRBJ1-3
v_call: TRBV29-1
cdr3_aa: CSVEGQEGGNTIYF
cdr3_nt: TGCAGCGTTGAAGGCCAGGAAGGCGGAAACACCATATATTTT

d_call: NA
clone_size: NA
j_call: TRBJ2-2
v_call: TRBV7-9
cdr3_aa: CASSQVASVNTGELFF
cdr3_nt: TGTGCCAGCAGCCAAGTCGCTAGCGTGAACACCGGGGAGCTGTTTTTT

d_call: TRBD1
clone_size: NA
j_call: TRBJ1-2
v_call: TRBV19
cdr3_aa: CASSFRTGGIYGYTF
cdr3_nt: TGTGCCAGTAGTTTCCGGACAGGGGGCATCTATGGCTACACCTTC

d_call: NA
clone_size: few
j_call: TRBJ2-7
v_call: TRBV27
cdr3_aa: CASSLGATYEQYF
cdr3_nt: TGTGCCAGCAGTTTAGGGGCAACCTACGAGCAGTACTTC

d_call: TRBD1
clone_size: once
j_call: TRBJ2-1
v_call: TRBV6-5
cdr3_aa: CASSRDRGSGQFF
cdr3_nt: TGTGCCAGCAGTCGAGACAGGGGGAGCGGGCAGTTCTTC

d_call: TRBD1
clone_size: NA
j_call: TRBJ2-5
v_call: TRBV5-1
cdr3_aa: CASSLTGGSETQYF
cdr3_nt: TGCGCCAGCAGCTTGACAGGGGGCAGTGAGACCCAGTACTTC

d_call: NA
clone_size: NA
j_call: TRBJ2-1
v_call: TRBV9
cdr3_aa: CASSSETYNEQFF
cdr3_nt: TGTGCCAGCAGTAGCGAGACCTACAATGAGCAGTTCTTC

d_call: TRBD2
clone_size: few
j_call: TRBJ2-2
v_call: TRBV7-8
cdr3_aa: CASSHGTSDTGELFF
cdr3_nt: TGTGCCAGCAGCCACGGGACTAGCGACACCGGGGAGCTGTTTTTT

d_call: TRBD2
clone_size: once
j_call: TRBJ2-1
v_call: TRBV7-8
cdr3_aa: CARPRLPSRGLAGGADEQFF
cdr3_nt: TGCGCCCGCCCCCGCCTCCCAAGCCGGGGACTAGCGGGAGGTGCCGATGAGCAGTTCTTC

d_call: NA
clone_size: NA
j_call: TRBJ2-5
v_call: TRBV18
cdr3_aa: CASSPDRGTQYF
cdr3_nt: TGTGCCAGCTCACCAGACAGAGGGACCCAGTACTTC

d_call: TRBD1
clone_size: few
j_call: TRBJ2-2
v_call: TRBV28
cdr3_aa: CASSWTGGRIWYTGELFF
cdr3_nt: TGTGCCAGCAGCTGGACAGGGGGAAGAATTTGGTACACCGGGGAGCTGTTTTTT

d_call: NA
clone_size: NA
j_call: TRBJ2-1
v_call: TRBV28
cdr3_aa: CASRWADEQFF
cdr3_nt: TGTGCCAGCAGGTGGGCCGATGAGCAGTTCTTC

d_call: NA
clone_size: NA
j_call: TRBJ1-6
v_call: TRBV7-8
cdr3_aa: CASSQQGNPYNSPLHF
cdr3_nt: TGTGCCAGCAGCCAGCAGGGGAATCCTTATAATTCACCCCTCCACTTT

d_call: TRBD1
clone_size: NA
j_call: TRBJ1-2
v_call: TRBV2
cdr3_aa: CASSGFTGGNYGYTF
cdr3_nt: TGTGCCAGCAGTGGCTTTACAGGGGGTAACTATGGCTACACCTTC

d_call: TRBD1
clone_size: NA
j_call: TRBJ2-7
v_call: TRBV29-1
cdr3_aa: CSVKNLGQGYEQYF
cdr3_nt: TGCAGCGTTAAAAACTTGGGACAGGGATACGAGCAGTACTTC

d_call: TRBD1
clone_size: NA
j_call: TRBJ2-2
v_call: TRBV19
cdr3_aa: CASSAGQGSNTGELFF
cdr3_nt: TGTGCCAGTAGCGCTGGACAGGGATCGAACACCGGGGAGCTGTTTTTT

d_call: NA
clone_size: once
j_call: TRBJ2-1
v_call: TRBV1
cdr3_aa: CTSSQDLRLAGVWEQFF
cdr3_nt: TGCACCAGCAGCCAAGATCTCCGACTAGCGGGAGTTTGGGAGCAGTTCTTC

d_call: TRBD2
clone_size: NA
j_call: TRBJ2-1
v_call: TRBV7-6
cdr3_aa: CASSLGGLAGWFYNEQFF
cdr3_nt: TGTGCCAGCAGCTTAGGGGGACTAGCGGGGTGGTTTTACAATGAGCAGTTCTTC

d_call: NA
clone_size: NA
j_call: TRBJ1-1
v_call: TRBV13
cdr3_aa: CASSYRRGEAFF
cdr3_nt: TGTGCCAGCAGTTACCGGAGGGGTGAAGCTTTCTTT

d_call: NA
clone_size: NA
j_call: TRBJ1-3
v_call: TRBV18
cdr3_aa: CASSPAGAAGNTIYF
cdr3_nt: TGTGCCAGCTCACCTGCCGGTGCGGCTGGAAACACCATATATTTT

d_call: TRBD2
clone_size: NA
j_call: TRBJ2-1
v_call: TRBV11-3
cdr3_aa: CASSLNSGSYNEQFF
cdr3_nt: TGTGCCAGCAGCTTGAACAGCGGGAGCTACAATGAGCAGTTCTTC